The 13 T cell receptor beta chains listed next were all sequenced from one sample in a study of low-dose radiotherapy and immunotherapy resistance in tumors. Alpha and beta chains were covered, as first-strand cDNA relied on TRAV- and TRBV-specific primers. TCR amplification ran 15 to 25 PCR cycles using constant-region and V-primer adapter primers. Via MiXCR, TCRdb re-called the reads, giving one row per CDR3 protein. The sample has fewer than 110,000 distinct CDR3 sequences; around 20% are singletons. Time point defined: after trial treatment. The treatment here: LDRT plus nivolumab, ipilimumab, low-dose cyclophosphamide and aspirin (RACIN trial). The sequencing here drew on PBMCs, taken after low-dose radiotherapy plus immunotherapy. The receptor set was obtained from a male donor with prostate cancer.

This clonotype was counted at least ten times. The chain links TRBV14 to TRBJ1-2; D may be TRBD1 (5 bases). Germline CDR1 SGHDN, CDR2 FVKESK. The CDR3 totals 12 residues. The V gene lost 4 bases and the J gene lost 8 bases, with 11 bases spanning the gap. For the CDR3, the DNA is TGTGCCAGCAGCCGACCAGGGCGCGGCTACACCTTC. Translation gives CASSRPGRGYTF.

A remark on this clonotype: A far larger clone is one nucleotide away, so this likely arose from a read error. V gene TRBV1 combines with J gene TRBJ2-1; the tabulated D call, TRBD2, remains unverified against the DNA. TRBV1 is a pseudogene locus. This CDR3 is built from 15 residues. The CDR3 reads CASSSFRSSGAEQFF. The CDR3 bases are TGCGCCAGCAGCTCGTTCCGGAGTAGCGGGGCCGAGCAGTTCTTC.

This clonotype was observed many times. The chain carries TRBV27 and TRBJ1-1; D possibly corresponds to TRBD1 (5 bases). Deletions cut 6 bases from V and 1 base from J, with 12 bases between. The germline V gene encodes CDR1 MNHEY and CDR2 SMNVEV (reference sequence). The CDR3 runs 14 residues. DNA of the CDR3: TGTGCCAGCAGCCCAGGGTCCCCGAACACTGAAGCTTTCTTT. Translation: CASSPGSPNTEAFF.

This clonotype was seen at least ten times. Here the CDR3 reads CASSPDGVFGGYTF. Written as DNA, the CDR3 is TGTGCCAGCAGCCCCGATGGGGTCTTCGGTGGCTACACCTTC. V and J are TRBV3-1 and TRBJ1-2; D is uncertain. Germline V gene lookup returns CDR1 LGHDT and CDR2 YNNKEL (reference sequence). The V and J ends lost 4 bases and 7 bases respectively, with 16 bases between them. The CDR3 spans 14 residues. Complete variable domain (other parts from reference TRBV3-1 and TRBJ1-2): DTAVSQTPKYLVTQMGNDKSIKCEQNLGHDTMYWYKQDSKKFLKIMFSYNNKELIINETVPNRFSPKSPDKAHLNLHINSLELGDSAVYFCASSPDGVFGGYTFGSGTRLTVV.

This clonotype was detected only once. Given a far larger clone just one base away, this is likely a sequencing read error. J is TRBJ2-4 and V is TRBV5-6; possible D gene TRBD1, 6 bases. The CDR3 is 12 amino acids. Germline V gives CDR1 SGHDT, CDR2 YYEEEE. Trimming removed 7 bases at V and 13 bases at J, with 18 bases between. The CDR3 region is CASATTRTEQYF. CDR3 coding DNA: TGTGCCAGCGCCACAACTAGGACAGAGCAGTACTTC. The full variable domain, completed using reference TRBV5-6 and TRBJ2-4, is DAGVTQSPTHLIKTRGQQVTLRCSPKSGHDTVSWYQQALGQGPQFIFQYYEEEERQRGNFPDRFSGHQFPNYSSELNVNALLLGDSALYLCASATTRTEQYFGAGTRLSVL.

This clonotype was counted many times. The chain employs TRBV6-6 and TRBJ1-5; 7 bases are shared with TRBD1. V dropped 6 bases and J dropped 2; count of bases not matched to a gene: 4. The CDR3 spans 14 residues. Germline lookup yields CDR1 MNHNY and CDR2 SVGAGI (reference sequence). The CDR3 sequence is CASSTGDGNQPQHF. The CDR3 DNA reads as TGTGCCAGCAGCACAGGGGATGGCAATCAGCCCCAGCATTTT.

This clonotype appeared many times. V gene TRBV20-1 combines with J gene TRBJ2-1, with D unclear. Germline loops: CDR1 DFQATT, CDR2 SNEGSKA (reference sequence). V was trimmed by 6 bases and J by 8 bases, leaving 17 bases between them. CDR3 size: 13 residues. The CDR3 spells CSALSVFGDEQFF. The CDR3 coding sequence is TGCAGTGCCCTTTCTGTTTTTGGGGATGAGCAGTTCTTC.

The rearrangement joins TRBV2 to TRBJ2-3, with a tentative D call TRBD1 (5 bases). Germline CDR1 is SNHLY and CDR2 is FYNNEI. V lost 6 bases and J 0 bases, leaving 7 bases between the germline ends. The CDR3 runs 13 residues. This CDR3 reads CASRPGSTDTQYF. The DNA for the CDR3 is TGTGCCAGCAGACCAGGGAGCACAGATACGCAGTATTTT.

V gene TRBV30 combines with J gene TRBJ1-4; D not resolved. Germline values: CDR1 GTSNPN, CDR2 SVGIG (reference sequence). The V gene lost 2 bases and the J gene lost 3 bases, with 10 bases spanning the gap. CDR3 length: 14 amino acids. CDR3 DNA: TGTGCCTGGAGTCCTGCAAAGCCTAATGAAAAACTGTTTTTT. It translates to CAWSPAKPNEKLFF. Based on the CDR3 plus reference TRBV30 and TRBJ1-4, the full variable domain is SQTIHQWPATLVQPVGSPLSLECTVEGTSNPNLYWYRQAAGRGLQLLFYSVGIGQISSEVPQNLSASRPQDRQFILSSKKLLLSDSGFYLCAWSPAKPNEKLFFGSGTQLSVL.

This clonotype was seen at least ten times. The CDR3, as DNA: TGCGCCAGCAGCTTGACAGGGCCGAACACCGGGGAGCTGTTTTTT. It yields the protein CASSLTGPNTGELFF. The rearrangement uses TRBV5-1 and TRBJ2-2; possible D gene TRBD1, 6 bases. The CDR3 loop spans 15 amino acids. The ends were cut back, 1 base at V and 0 bases at J, with 7 bases in the middle. Per germline, CDR1 SGHRS and CDR2 YFSETQ.

The chain links TRBV5-5 to TRBJ1-5; D is undetermined. Trimming left V 0 bases short and J 2 bases short, with 9 bases between. The CDR3 runs 15 residues. Germline CDR1 is SGHKS and CDR2 is YYEKEE (reference sequence). CDR3 in DNA: TGTGCCAGCAGCTTGGAAGGGTTCCGCAATCAGCCCCAGCATTTT. This sequence encodes CASSLEGFRNQPQHF.

This clonotype was recorded at least ten times. This rearrangement joins TRBV7-2 to TRBJ1-2; no firm D call. This CDR3 region has 13 residues. Germline V gene lookup returns CDR1 SGHTA and CDR2 FQGNSA. The ends were cut back, 1 base at V and 1 base at J, with 4 bases in the middle. This CDR3 is CASSLDSNYGYTF. The CDR3 DNA reads TGTGCCAGCAGCTTAGACAGTAACTATGGCTACACCTTC.

The sample holds many counts of this clonotype. The rearrangement links TRBV7-9 to TRBJ1-4; D ambiguous. The CDR3 sequence is 13 residues long. Trimming stripped 1 base from V and 13 bases from J, with 13 bases between. From germline, CDR1 is SEHNR and CDR2 FQNEAQ (reference sequence). In DNA, the CDR3 is TGTGCCAGCAGCTTAGTGGGCTGGGGTAGACTGTTTTTT. Translation gives CASSLVGWGRLFF.